This TCR beta chain was obtained from a study of T cell responses to AZD1222 COVID-19 vaccine. Some clones are missing from TCRdb's copy, which holds only in-frame ones; the method was immunoSEQ multiplex PCR. The sample yields roughly 180,000 clones, around 86% seen once. This CDR3 region has 17 residues. Germline CDR1 KGHSH, CDR2 LQKENI. This clone was detected only once. Its antigen is currently unknown. One end of the junction varies from germline; a read error may be responsible. General study points: Females outnumbered males among donors, who were mostly white British; clonal diversity was possibly underestimated. The reported proportion of spike-specific TCRs targeting unmutated variant regions was nearly half. Just a handful of AZD1222 recipients were seropositive at baseline. An increase in Spike-specific TCR breadth and depth was observed after two AZD1222 doses.

The specimen was peripheral blood, collected on day 0 of MenACWY control vaccination. V usage is TRBV18 and J usage is TRBJ1-1, with D perhaps TRBD1 (5 bases). The TCR originated in an adult in good health. Written as DNA, the CDR3 is TGTGCCAGCTCACGGAGACTAATAGAAGGAGAGGACACTAAAGCTTTCTTT. Its translation: CASSRRLIEGEDTKAFF.